The 25 T cell receptor beta chains listed next were all sequenced from one sample in a study of blood T cell repertoires in COVID-19. Using immunoSEQ multiplex PCR, the repertoire was profiled, and TCRdb retains in-frame clones only, with some absent. Among about 260,000 clones, more than 85% were seen once, and the ten largest hold roughly 2.7%. The sample consisted of peripheral blood. The receptors shown here come from a person aged 18 to 30 with COVID-19, enrolled during active disease.

This sequence joins TRBV5-1 and TRBJ2-5; 8 bases fit TRBD2. With V trimmed by 9 bases and J by 2 bases, 9 bases remained unmatched. Germline V gene sequence: CDR1 SGHRS, CDR2 YFSETQ. The CDR3 consists of 14 residues. DNA of the CDR3: TGCGCCACCTCAACGGGGGGGGTACAAGAGACCCAGTACTTC. It translates to CATSTGGVQETQYF.

This chain links TRBV27 with TRBJ2-1; 8 bases are shared with TRBD2. CDR1 and CDR2 (germline): MNHEY, SMNVEV (reference sequence). With V trimmed by 5 bases and J by 0 bases, 9 bases remained unmatched. This CDR3 spans 17 amino acids. The CDR3, as DNA: TGTGCCAGCAGTAAGTCAGCGGGAGTGTACTCCTACAATGAGCAGTTCTTC. As protein: CASSKSAGVYSYNEQFF.

This sequence joins TRBV20-1 and TRBJ2-1, with a tentative D call TRBD2 (6 bases). Germline V gene data show CDR1 as DFQATT and CDR2 as SNEGSKA (reference sequence). The V end was cut by 3 bases, the J end by 4 bases, with 13 bases between. CDR3 length: 14 amino acids. The DNA for the CDR3 is TGCAGTGCTAGTGATAGCGGAGCATACAATGAGCAGTTCTTC. Its translation: CSASDSGAYNEQFF.

This rearrangement joins TRBV9 to TRBJ1-6; 7 bases fit TRBD1. The length of the CDR3 is 15 residues. Germline CDR1 and CDR2: SGDLS and YYNGEE. The ends lost 3 bases at V and 14 bases at J; junction bases unmatched: 14. The CDR3 DNA follows: TGTGCCAGCAGCGGGGGCGGGGACAGCCACCTCGCCCTCCACTTT. This sequence encodes CASSGGGDSHLALHF.

The chain joins TRBV9 to TRBJ2-3; 7 positions match TRBD2. This CDR3 has 15 amino acids. CDR1 SGDLS and CDR2 YYNGEE come from the germline V gene. J lost 0 bases, V lost 3 bases, and 4 bases had no gene match. CDR3 DNA: TGTGCCAGCAGCGCGTGGGGGGGAAGCACAGATACGCAGTATTTT. It encodes CASSAWGGSTDTQYF.

The chain has TRBV20-1 and TRBJ2-3; 9 bases align to TRBD2. Per germline, CDR1 DFQATT and CDR2 SNEGSKA (reference sequence). V shed 3 bases and J 0 bases; nucleotides not matched to a gene: 7. This CDR3 is built from 16 residues. CDR3 sequence (DNA): TGCAGTGCTAGTCACGCGCTAGCGGGAAGCACAGATACGCAGTATTTT. Protein: CSASHALAGSTDTQYF.

The gene calls are TRBV10-1 and TRBJ2-1; 10 bases agree with TRBD1. Germline V lookup: CDR1 WNHNN, CDR2 SYGVQD (reference sequence). The V segment lost 7 bases and the J segment 7 bases; nucleotides outside the gene matches: 13. This CDR3 region has 16 residues. Written as DNA, the CDR3 is TGCGCCAGCACTGCCGCCGGGACAGGGGAAGGAAATGAGCAGTTCTTC. It codes for CASTAAGTGEGNEQFF.

Only a few counts were recorded for this clone. The V and J genes are TRBV2 and TRBJ1-6; 8 bases agree with TRBD1. Trimming cost V 4 bases and J 9 bases; bases outside gene matches: 8. The CDR3 consists of 15 residues. CDR1 is SNHLY, CDR2 FYNNEI, per germline. The CDR3 DNA is TGTGCCAGCAGTGTGGGTGACAGGGGACCTTCACCCCTCCACTTT. Translation: CASSVGDRGPSPLHF. Using reference TRBV2 and TRBJ1-6 for the parts outside the CDR3, the full variable domain is EPEVTQTPSHQVTQMGQEVILRCVPISNHLYFYWYRQILGQKVEFLVSFYNNEISEKSEIFDDQFSVERPDGSNFTLKIRSTKLEDSAMYFCASSVGDRGPSPLHFGNGTRLTVT.

The rearrangement uses TRBV4-2 and TRBJ2-2; possibly TRBD2 for D (6 bases). V was clipped by 4 bases and J by 4 bases, with 13 bases between them. From germline, CDR1 is LGHNA and CDR2 YNFKEQ. The CDR3 runs to 15 residues. DNA for the CDR3: TGTGCCAGCAGCCCGGAGACTAGTTTCACCGGGGAGCTGTTTTTT. It is translated as CASSPETSFTGELFF.

The chain couples TRBV5-1 to TRBJ2-3, with D unresolved. CDR3 length: 13 amino acids. Germline loops: CDR1 SGHRS, CDR2 YFSETQ. With 2 bases removed from V and 2 bases from J, the gap between germline ends came to 6 bases. The CDR3 is CASSFELTDTQYF. CDR3 in DNA: TGCGCCAGCAGCTTCGAGCTCACAGATACGCAGTATTTT. Variable domain in full (rest from reference TRBV5-1 and TRBJ2-3): KAGVTQTPRYLIKTRGQQVTLSCSPISGHRSVSWYQQTPGQGLQFLFEYFSETQRNKGNFPGRFSGRQFSNSRSEMNVSTLELGDSALYLCASSFELTDTQYFGPGTRLTVL.

The V call is TRBV28, the J call TRBJ2-1, with 7 bases matching TRBD2. Looked up from germline, CDR1 is MDHEN and CDR2 is SYDVKM. CDR3 size: 13 residues. The trim removed 5 bases at V and 8 bases at J, leaving 6 bases unmatched. Here the CDR3 reads CASSPSGTYEQFF. For the CDR3, the DNA is TGTGCCAGCAGTCCAAGCGGGACCTATGAGCAGTTCTTC.

The chain recombines TRBV19 with TRBJ2-1; 9 positions match TRBD2. The V and J ends lost 4 bases and 7 bases, in that order; junction bases with no gene match: 8. Looked up from germline, CDR1 is LNHDA and CDR2 is SQIVND (reference sequence). CDR3 size: 15 residues. CDR3 in amino acids: CASSTLPSGTNEQFF. The DNA for the CDR3 is TGTGCCAGTAGTACCCTTCCTAGCGGGACTAATGAGCAGTTCTTC.

J is TRBJ1-2 and V is TRBV24-1; possibly TRBD1 for D (6 bases). Per the germline V gene, CDR1 is KGHDR and CDR2 is SFDVKD. This CDR3 comprises 13 residues. V shed 3 bases and J shed 5 bases, with 9 bases lying between them. Written as DNA, the CDR3 is TGTGCCACCAGTGATCCACAGGGATATGGCTACACCTTC. Its protein product is CATSDPQGYGYTF.

This clone came up once. V usage is TRBV15 and J usage is TRBJ1-1; D is unresolved. There are 12 residues in the CDR3. Germline values: CDR1 LNHNV, CDR2 YYDKDF (reference sequence). The germline V and J ends were trimmed by 6 bases and 3 bases, with 8 bases remaining between them. Here the CDR3 DNA reads TGTGCCACCAGTAGGAGGGACACTGAAGCTTTCTTT. Its translation is CATSRRDTEAFF.

This clone was recorded only once. The chain is built from TRBV25-1 and TRBJ2-4, with 7 positions matching TRBD2. This CDR3 contains 15 residues. V was clipped by 4 bases and J by 6 bases; unmatched bases: 9. Germline loops: CDR1 MGHDK, CDR2 SYGVNS. The CDR3 nucleotides are TGTGCCAGCAGTGCTTCGGGGGGATCAGGAAACATTCAGTACTTC. This gives the protein CASSASGGSGNIQYF.

The CDR3 loop is CASSRDRAVSEAFF. For the CDR3, the DNA is TGTGCCAGCAGCCGGGACAGGGCCGTGAGTGAAGCTTTCTTT. J is TRBJ1-1 and V is TRBV13; 9 bases align to TRBD1. Germline loops: CDR1 PRHDT, CDR2 FYEKMQ (reference sequence). This CDR3 comprises 14 residues. V lost 5 bases and J lost 7; bases outside the gene matches: 8.

Of note for this clone: The conserved final phenylalanine or tryptophan is absent from the CDR3, which likely points to a read error. The DNA is omitted, as the CDR3 cannot be located on it reliably, and the CDR3 follows TCRdb's listing. V and J are TRBV18 and TRBJ2-3; the D segment call TRBD1 is taken from the table without a DNA check. The CDR3 totals 10 residues, both ends included. Germline V gene lookup returns CDR1 KGHSH and CDR2 LQKENI. The CDR3 is CASSPLASWP.

The chain links TRBV2 to TRBJ1-5; possibly TRBD1 for D (5 bases). V was clipped by 7 bases and J by 3 bases, with 10 bases between them. Germline assignment: CDR1 SNHLY and CDR2 FYNNEI. This CDR3 comprises 13 residues. The CDR3 nucleotides read TGTGCCAGCATAGGGACTCCCAATCAGCCCCAGCATTTT. Translating it yields CASIGTPNQPQHF.

CDR3: CASSVGAGSDEQFF. In DNA, the CDR3 is TGTGCCAGCAGCGTAGGCGCAGGGTCGGATGAGCAGTTCTTC. V usage is TRBV9 and J usage is TRBJ2-1; weak D call: TRBD1 (5 bases). The CDR3 has 14 amino acids. Germline V gene data show CDR1 as SGDLS and CDR2 as YYNGEE. Between the trimmed V and J ends, which lost 0 bases and 8 bases, there was a span of 12 bases.

J is TRBJ2-3 and V is TRBV24-1, with TRBD1 identical over 8 bases. The CDR3 covers 15 residues. The germline V gene has CDR1 KGHDR and CDR2 SFDVKD. V trimming: 2 bases; J trimming: 5 bases; junction bases outside the gene matches: 5. CDR3 sequence (DNA): TGTGCCACCAGTGATTCCGGACAGGGACTAGATACGCAGTATTTT. Translating gives CATSDSGQGLDTQYF.

CDR3 nucleotides: TGTGCCAGCAGCCCACTTGGGGGGACCCATGGCTACACCTTC. Protein sequence: CASSPLGGTHGYTF. The rearrangement links TRBV5-4 to TRBJ1-2; weak D call: TRBD1 (5 bases). The CDR3 spans 14 residues. Trimming removed 4 bases from V and 6 bases from J, with 16 bases in between. Looked up from germline, CDR1 is SGHNT and CDR2 is YYREEE (reference sequence).

The V gene is TRBV30, the J gene TRBJ1-1; D gene uncertain. The V end lost 3 bases, the J end lost 5 bases, and 10 bases lay between the germline ends. The CDR3 runs to 12 residues. Germline CDR1 and CDR2: GTSNPN and SVGIG (reference sequence). CDR3 amino acids: CAWRIQVTEAFF. The DNA of the CDR3 is TGTGCCTGGAGGATTCAGGTAACTGAAGCTTTCTTT.

The gene calls are TRBV10-1 and TRBJ2-3, with TRBD2 matching 10 bases. Germline V CDR1 and CDR2: WNHNN, SYGVQD (reference sequence). The ends lost 3 bases at V and 2 bases at J; junction bases unmatched: 2. The CDR3 runs 15 residues. The CDR3 reads CASSEAGGSTDTQYF. The CDR3 nucleotides read TGCGCCAGCAGTGAAGCGGGAGGGTCCACAGATACGCAGTATTTT.

V gene TRBV19 combines with J gene TRBJ2-2; D might be TRBD1 (6 bases). This CDR3 spans 14 amino acids. Per the germline V gene, CDR1 is LNHDA and CDR2 is SQIVND (reference sequence). Between the trimmed V and J ends, which lost 7 bases and 3 bases, there was a span of 12 bases. The CDR3 nucleotides are TGTGCCAGTAAGGGGACAAGGGACACCGGGGAGCTGTTTTTT. This sequence encodes CASKGTRDTGELFF. Together with reference TRBV19 and TRBJ2-2, the CDR3 gives the full variable domain: DGGITQSPKYLFRKEGQNVTLSCEQNLNHDAMYWYRQDPGQGLRLIYYSQIVNDFQKGDIAEGYSVSREKKESFPLTVTSAQKNPTAFYLCASKGTRDTGELFFGEGSRLTVL.

The chain carries TRBV7-2 and TRBJ2-2; 7 nucleotides line up with TRBD1. This CDR3 region has 15 residues. The germline V gene encodes CDR1 SGHTA and CDR2 FQGNSA. Losses at the gene ends were 1 base for V and 5 bases for J; bases not matched to a gene: 4. The CDR3 nucleotides read TGTGCCAGCAGCTTAGTATCCAGGGGGACCGGGGAGCTGTTTTTT. It is translated as CASSLVSRGTGELFF.